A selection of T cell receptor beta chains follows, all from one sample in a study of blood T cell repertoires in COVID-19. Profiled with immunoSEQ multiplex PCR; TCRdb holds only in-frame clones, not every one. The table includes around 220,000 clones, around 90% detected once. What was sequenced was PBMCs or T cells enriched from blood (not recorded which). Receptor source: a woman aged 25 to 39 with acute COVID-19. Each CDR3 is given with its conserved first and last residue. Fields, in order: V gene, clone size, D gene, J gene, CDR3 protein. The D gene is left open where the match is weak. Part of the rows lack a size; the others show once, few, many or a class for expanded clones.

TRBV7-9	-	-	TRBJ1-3	CASSTGQGNTIYF
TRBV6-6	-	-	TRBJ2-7	CASRGTGYEQYF
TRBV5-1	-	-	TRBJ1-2	CASSLVRLGDYGYTF
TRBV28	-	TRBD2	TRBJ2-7	CASSPGLAGVGEQYF
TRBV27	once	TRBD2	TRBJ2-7	CASRLRLAEDYEQYF
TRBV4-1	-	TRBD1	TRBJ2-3	CASSQTGDSTDTQYF
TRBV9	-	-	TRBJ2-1	CASSVRAGSRGNEQFF
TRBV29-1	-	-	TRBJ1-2	CSVVPPARQAGGYTF
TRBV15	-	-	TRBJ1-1	CATSRRGNTEAFF
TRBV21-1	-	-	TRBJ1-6	CASSKDRGLNSPLHF
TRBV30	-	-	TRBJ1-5	CACSGAWDQPQHF
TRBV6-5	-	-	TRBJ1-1	CASTISRIYTEAFF
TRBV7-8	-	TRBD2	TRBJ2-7	CASSLGPLREAEQYF
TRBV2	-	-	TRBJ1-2	CASSGGSYGYTF
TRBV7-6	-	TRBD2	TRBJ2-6	CASSPRAGGPPFGSGANVLTF
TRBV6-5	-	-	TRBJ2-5	CASILRFQETQYF
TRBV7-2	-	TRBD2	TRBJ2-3	CASSLRASGRLRGTDTQYF
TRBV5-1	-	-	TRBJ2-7	CASSLPRDSSYEQYF
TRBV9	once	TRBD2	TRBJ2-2	CASSVEELGLAGTGELFF
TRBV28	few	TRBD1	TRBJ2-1	CASRSSGTGANNEQFF
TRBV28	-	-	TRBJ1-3	CASSLTDPGTIYF
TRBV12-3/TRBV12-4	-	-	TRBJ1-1	CASSQDPNTEAFF
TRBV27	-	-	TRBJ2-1	CASSFGLSYNEQFF
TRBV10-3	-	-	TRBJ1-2	CAINGPYGYTF
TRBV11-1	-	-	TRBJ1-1	CASSFRGTSEAFF